At least ten counts were recorded for the clone carrying this T cell receptor (beta chain). Its antigen is undetermined. After removal of 4 bases from V and 10 bases from J, the junction contained 11 bases not matched to a gene. CDR1 and CDR2 (germline): SGHRS, YFSETQ. The CDR3 has 16 residues. This sample is drawn from a study of T cells after yellow fever vaccination. Overall study: The fractions with low cell numbers were processed using SMART-Seq v4 Ultra Low Input. Overall study findings and caveats: Weaker, the secondary response peaked sooner, at day 5 versus 15. In FACS-sorted repertoires, abundant clonotypes from the bulk population could appear as contaminants. Boosting was followed by the reappearance of most primary-vaccination clones (roughly 95% CD4, around 90% CD8).

TCRdb reprocessed the 5' RACE reads with MiXCR, giving one entry per CDR3 protein. Of about 360,000 distinct CDR3 sequences listed, about 6% are singletons. The sample in question was PBMCs, obtained 5 days after the yellow fever booster vaccination. The chain couples TRBV5-1 to TRBJ2-1, with 13 bases lining up with TRBD2. This clonotype was obtained from a man aged 30-40 years who received the YFV17D yellow fever vaccine. CDR3 in amino acids: CASSPGLAGDYGEQFF. CDR3 sequence (DNA): TGCGCCAGCAGCCCTGGACTAGCGGGAGATTATGGGGAGCAGTTCTTC.